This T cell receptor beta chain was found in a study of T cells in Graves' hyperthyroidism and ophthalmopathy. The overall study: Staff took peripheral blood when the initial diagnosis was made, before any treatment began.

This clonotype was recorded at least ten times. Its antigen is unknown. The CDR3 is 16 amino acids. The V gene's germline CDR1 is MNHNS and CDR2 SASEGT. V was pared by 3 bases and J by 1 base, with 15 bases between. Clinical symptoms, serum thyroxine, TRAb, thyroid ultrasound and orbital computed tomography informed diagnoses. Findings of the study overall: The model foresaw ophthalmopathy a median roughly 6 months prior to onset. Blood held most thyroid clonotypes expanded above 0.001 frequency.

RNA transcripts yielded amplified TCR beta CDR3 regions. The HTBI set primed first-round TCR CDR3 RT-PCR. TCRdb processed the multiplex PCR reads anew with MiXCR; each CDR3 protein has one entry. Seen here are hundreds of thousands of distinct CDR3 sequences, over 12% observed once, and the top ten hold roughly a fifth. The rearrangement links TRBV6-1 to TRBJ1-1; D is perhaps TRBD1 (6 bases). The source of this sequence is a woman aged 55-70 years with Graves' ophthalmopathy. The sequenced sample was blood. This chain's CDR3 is CASSERPGGPNTEAFF. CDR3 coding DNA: TGTGCCAGCAGTGAGCGCCCGGGGGGCCCGAACACTGAAGCTTTCTTT.